These T cell receptor beta chains were read from a single sample in a study of control samples from healthy donors and cancer patients. The data were produced by immunoSEQ multiplex PCR, yet TCRdb's version contains in-frame clones alone and is incomplete. The table lists about 22,000 clones, around 83% of them singletons. Sequenced material: PBMCs. All receptors come from a man between 60 and 75 years old with head and neck cancer. CDR3s include the opening cysteine and the closing phenylalanine or tryptophan. D genes are given only for firm matches. Not all rows give a size; the values are once, few, many and, for expanded clones, a class.

V: TRBV13; D: .; size: .; J: TRBJ2-5; CDR3: CASSLETQETQYF; DNA: TGTGCCAGCAGTTTAGAGACACAAGAGACCCAGTACTTC
V: TRBV18; D: TRBD1; size: .; J: TRBJ1-4; CDR3: CASSPRTGYGTNEKLFF; DNA: TGTGCCAGCTCACCCCGGACAGGGTATGGAACTAATGAAAAACTGTTTTTT
V: TRBV6-1; D: TRBD1; size: .; J: TRBJ2-7; CDR3: CASSVRPTRTGTEAYEQYF; DNA: TGTGCCAGCAGTGTTCGTCCCACGAGAACCGGGACAGAAGCCTACGAGCAGTACTTC
V: TRBV9; D: .; size: .; J: TRBJ2-7; CDR3: CASSKGLAQDEQYF; DNA: TGTGCCAGCAGCAAGGGGCTAGCACAAGACGAGCAGTACTTC
V: TRBV24-1; D: .; size: .; J: TRBJ1-1; CDR3: CATSDSRGPGEAFF; DNA: TGTGCCACCAGTGACTCAAGAGGCCCCGGGGAGGCTTTCTTT
V: TRBV6-5; D: .; size: .; J: TRBJ1-2; CDR3: CASSYSQSGGGYTF; DNA: TGTGCCAGCAGTTACTCACAGTCGGGAGGTGGCTACACCTTC
V: TRBV11-3; D: .; size: .; J: TRBJ2-3; CDR3: CASSPTGHTDTQYF; DNA: TGTGCCAGCAGCCCTACAGGGCACACAGATACGCAGTATTTT
V: TRBV14; D: TRBD1; size: .; J: TRBJ1-2; CDR3: CASSQDGTGTGPIEGYTF; DNA: TGTGCCAGCAGCCAAGATGGAACCGGGACAGGGCCGATAGAGGGCTACACCTTC
V: TRBV11-2; D: .; size: .; J: TRBJ1-2; CDR3: CASSLVVGWGYGYTF; DNA: TGTGCCAGCAGCTTAGTGGTGGGTTGGGGCTATGGCTACACCTTC
V: TRBV4-1; D: TRBD2; size: .; J: TRBJ2-1; CDR3: CASSRLAGAYNEQFF; DNA: TGCGCCAGCAGCCGGCTAGCGGGGGCCTACAATGAGCAGTTCTTC
V: TRBV5-8; D: .; size: .; J: TRBJ1-2; CDR3: CASSFIRVNYGYTF; DNA: TGTGCCAGCAGCTTCATAAGGGTTAACTATGGCTACACCTTC
V: TRBV7-6; D: .; size: .; J: TRBJ1-1; CDR3: CASSLDIQLNTEAFF; DNA: TGTGCCAGCAGCTTAGATATACAGTTGAACACTGAAGCTTTCTTT
V: TRBV6-6; D: .; size: .; J: TRBJ1-5; CDR3: CASSPEFSAGPQHF; DNA: TGTGCCAGCAGTCCCGAATTTAGCGCTGGGCCCCAGCATTTT
V: TRBV18; D: .; size: .; J: TRBJ2-2; CDR3: CASSRETENTGELFF; DNA: TGTGCCAGCTCAAGGGAAACAGAGAACACCGGGGAGCTGTTTTTT
V: TRBV28; D: TRBD1; size: .; J: TRBJ1-2; CDR3: CASSPPGTVLPGYTF; DNA: TGTGCCAGCAGTCCACCGGGGACAGTCCTCCCTGGCTACACCTTC
V: TRBV6-5; D: .; size: .; J: TRBJ1-4; CDR3: CASRDGAHEKLFF; DNA: TGTGCCAGCAGGGACGGGGCACATGAAAAACTGTTTTTT
V: TRBV6-5; D: .; size: .; J: TRBJ2-7; CDR3: CASSNPLESYEQYF; DNA: TGTGCCAGCAGTAACCCTCTGGAGTCCTACGAGCAGTACTTC
V: TRBV29-1; D: TRBD2; size: .; J: TRBJ2-2; CDR3: CSVEGAGVRAGELFF; DNA: TGCAGCGTTGAAGGGGCGGGAGTAAGGGCCGGGGAGCTGTTTTTT
V: TRBV6-5; D: .; size: .; J: TRBJ1-5; CDR3: CASTERGWDQPQHF; DNA: TGTGCCAGCACCGAACGGGGGTGGGATCAGCCCCAGCATTTT
V: TRBV6-5; D: .; size: .; J: TRBJ1-2; CDR3: CASSPSLGANYGYTF; DNA: TGTGCCAGCAGTCCCTCCTTGGGGGCTAACTATGGCTACACCTTC
V: TRBV19; D: TRBD2; size: .; J: TRBJ2-1; CDR3: CASSLLAGGPGEQFF; DNA: TGTGCCAGTAGTTTACTAGCGGGGGGGCCGGGTGAGCAGTTCTTC
V: TRBV3-1/TRBV3-2; D: .; size: .; J: TRBJ1-3; CDR3: CASSRSPGQRTSGNTIYF; DNA: TGTGCCAGCAGCCGAAGCCCCGGACAGCGGACCTCTGGAAACACCATATATTTT
V: TRBV20-1; D: .; size: .; J: TRBJ2-3; CDR3: CSARTGDTQYF; DNA: TGCAGTGCCCGCACTGGAGATACGCAGTATTTT
V: TRBV2; D: TRBD2; size: few; J: TRBJ2-3; CDR3: CASRPLAGGGDTQYF; DNA: TGTGCCAGCAGACCTCTAGCGGGGGGTGGGGATACGCAGTATTTT
V: TRBV19; D: TRBD1; size: .; J: TRBJ2-7; CDR3: CASSIGTGSAYEQYF; DNA: TGTGCCAGTAGTATAGGGACAGGGTCAGCCTACGAGCAGTACTTC
V: TRBV11-2; D: .; size: .; J: TRBJ1-5; CDR3: CAGSLDWAGSGQPQHF; DNA: TGTGCCGGCAGCTTAGACTGGGCAGGGTCGGGCCAGCCCCAGCATTTT
V: TRBV28; D: TRBD1; size: .; J: TRBJ1-5; CDR3: CASSFLLGQVNQPQHF; DNA: TGTGCCAGCAGTTTTTTATTGGGACAGGTAAATCAGCCCCAGCATTTT
V: TRBV7-9; D: TRBD2; size: few; J: TRBJ2-5; CDR3: CASSSWSGKETQYF; DNA: TGTGCCAGCAGCTCATGGAGCGGGAAAGAGACCCAGTACTTC
V: TRBV6-1; D: .; size: .; J: TRBJ2-7; CDR3: CASSESGVSPYEQYF; DNA: TGTGCCAGCAGTGAATCGGGCGTCTCGCCCTACGAGCAGTACTTC
V: TRBV10-3; D: .; size: .; J: TRBJ2-2; CDR3: CAISESSGTGELFF; DNA: TGTGCCATCAGTGAGTCATCAGGCACCGGGGAGCTGTTTTTT
V: TRBV7-8; D: .; size: .; J: TRBJ2-7; CDR3: CASSFPGGYEQYF; DNA: TGTGCCAGCAGCTTTCCAGGGGGGTACGAGCAGTACTTC
V: TRBV6-5; D: TRBD2; size: .; J: TRBJ2-3; CDR3: CASARERADTQYF; DNA: TGTGCCAGCGCGCGGGAGAGGGCAGATACGCAGTATTTT
V: TRBV5-1; D: .; size: once; J: TRBJ2-1; CDR3: CASSLDIDQSYNEQFF; DNA: TGCGCCAGCAGCTTAGATATAGACCAGTCCTACAATGAGCAGTTCTTC
V: TRBV28; D: .; size: .; J: TRBJ1-6; CDR3: CASSSPDTFEPLHF; DNA: TGTGCCAGCAGCTCCCCGGACACTTTTGAACCCCTCCACTTT
V: TRBV11-3; D: .; size: .; J: TRBJ2-5; CDR3: CASSLFKRPRGETQYF; DNA: TGTGCCAGCAGCTTATTTAAGAGGCCAAGGGGAGAGACCCAGTACTTC
V: TRBV19; D: TRBD2; size: .; J: TRBJ2-1; CDR3: CATRGESYNEQFF; DNA: TGTGCCACCCGGGGGGAATCCTACAATGAGCAGTTCTTC
V: TRBV6-6; D: TRBD2; size: .; J: TRBJ2-1; CDR3: CASTRGLEGRYNEQFF; DNA: TGTGCCAGCACCCGGGGACTAGAGGGGAGGTACAATGAGCAGTTCTTC
V: TRBV15; D: .; size: .; J: TRBJ1-2; CDR3: CATSRAGQTIRAYGYTF; DNA: TGTGCCACCAGCAGAGCTGGGCAGACCATCAGAGCCTATGGCTACACCTTC
V: TRBV19; D: TRBD2; size: medium-sized; J: TRBJ2-3; CDR3: CASSRTSGSLDTQYF; DNA: TGTGCCAGTAGTCGGACTAGCGGGAGCCTCGATACGCAGTATTTT
V: TRBV6-5; D: TRBD1; size: .; J: TRBJ2-2; CDR3: CASRKGTENTGELFF; DNA: TGTGCCAGCAGGAAGGGGACAGAGAACACCGGGGAGCTGTTTTTT
V: TRBV7-2; D: .; size: once; J: TRBJ2-7; CDR3: CASSDRLYAQYF; DNA: TGTGCCAGCAGCGACCGACTTTACGCGCAGTACTTC
V: TRBV18; D: TRBD2; size: .; J: TRBJ2-1; CDR3: CASSRAGTSDNEQFF; DNA: TGTGCCAGCTCCCGCGCCGGGACTAGCGACAATGAGCAGTTCTTC
V: TRBV9; D: TRBD2; size: once; J: TRBJ2-7; CDR3: CASSLGLAPTHEQYF; DNA: TGTGCCAGCAGCTTAGGACTAGCGCCAACCCACGAGCAGTACTTC
V: TRBV19; D: .; size: .; J: TRBJ1-5; CDR3: CASSVSGRNQPQHF; DNA: TGTGCCAGTAGTGTTTCAGGGAGGAATCAGCCCCAGCATTTT
V: TRBV11-3; D: TRBD2; size: few; J: TRBJ2-5; CDR3: CASSFFASGGQETQYF; DNA: TGTGCCAGCAGCTTCTTCGCTAGCGGGGGACAAGAGACCCAGTACTTC
V: TRBV12-5; D: .; size: .; J: TRBJ1-3; CDR3: CASGLVQGISGNTIYF; DNA: TGTGCTAGTGGTTTGGTACAGGGCATCTCTGGAAACACCATATATTTT
V: TRBV11-3; D: TRBD1; size: .; J: TRBJ2-5; CDR3: CASSVWGSGGQETQYF; DNA: TGTGCCAGCAGCGTTTGGGGATCAGGGGGCCAAGAGACCCAGTACTTC
V: TRBV5-4; D: .; size: few; J: TRBJ2-3; CDR3: CASSPQGPTQYF; DNA: TGTGCCAGCAGCCCACAGGGACCTACGCAGTATTTT
V: TRBV11-2; D: TRBD1; size: .; J: TRBJ1-6; CDR3: CASSLNRGRSPLHF; DNA: TGTGCCAGCAGCTTAAACAGGGGGCGATCACCCCTCCACTTT
V: TRBV5-4; D: .; size: .; J: TRBJ2-7; CDR3: CASSGRTDYEQYF; DNA: TGTGCCAGCAGCGGCAGGACAGACTACGAGCAGTACTTC
V: TRBV5-6; D: .; size: .; J: TRBJ2-3; CDR3: CASSRSGGGADTQYF; DNA: TGTGCCAGCAGCCGTAGCGGAGGGGGGGCAGATACGCAGTATTTT
V: TRBV5-8; D: TRBD1; size: .; J: TRBJ1-4; CDR3: CASSRLQGAPGKLFF; DNA: TGTGCCAGCAGCCGATTACAGGGGGCGCCCGGAAAACTGTTTTTT
V: TRBV7-8; D: .; size: .; J: TRBJ1-2; CDR3: CASSLDQRNYGYTF; DNA: TGTGCCAGCAGCTTAGATCAGAGGAACTATGGCTACACCTTC
V: TRBV29-1; D: .; size: .; J: TRBJ2-5; CDR3: CSVEDRFFGTQYF; DNA: TGCAGCGTTGAAGATCGGTTTTTTGGGACCCAGTACTTC